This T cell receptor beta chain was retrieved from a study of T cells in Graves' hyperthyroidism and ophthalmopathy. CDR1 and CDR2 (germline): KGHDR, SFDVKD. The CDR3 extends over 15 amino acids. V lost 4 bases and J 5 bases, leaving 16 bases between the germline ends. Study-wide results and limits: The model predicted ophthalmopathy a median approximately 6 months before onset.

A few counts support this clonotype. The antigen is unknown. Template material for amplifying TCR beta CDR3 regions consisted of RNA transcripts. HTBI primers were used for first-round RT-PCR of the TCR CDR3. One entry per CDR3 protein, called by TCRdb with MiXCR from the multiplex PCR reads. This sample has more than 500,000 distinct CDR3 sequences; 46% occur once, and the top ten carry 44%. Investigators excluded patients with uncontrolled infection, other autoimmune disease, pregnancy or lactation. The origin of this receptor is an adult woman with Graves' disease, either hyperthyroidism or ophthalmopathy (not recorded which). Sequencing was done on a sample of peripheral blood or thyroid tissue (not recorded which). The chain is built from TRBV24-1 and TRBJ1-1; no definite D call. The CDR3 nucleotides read TGTGCCACCAGTGACCGGACTAGAGGGAGAACTGAAGCTTTCTTT. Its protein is CATSDRTRGRTEAFF.